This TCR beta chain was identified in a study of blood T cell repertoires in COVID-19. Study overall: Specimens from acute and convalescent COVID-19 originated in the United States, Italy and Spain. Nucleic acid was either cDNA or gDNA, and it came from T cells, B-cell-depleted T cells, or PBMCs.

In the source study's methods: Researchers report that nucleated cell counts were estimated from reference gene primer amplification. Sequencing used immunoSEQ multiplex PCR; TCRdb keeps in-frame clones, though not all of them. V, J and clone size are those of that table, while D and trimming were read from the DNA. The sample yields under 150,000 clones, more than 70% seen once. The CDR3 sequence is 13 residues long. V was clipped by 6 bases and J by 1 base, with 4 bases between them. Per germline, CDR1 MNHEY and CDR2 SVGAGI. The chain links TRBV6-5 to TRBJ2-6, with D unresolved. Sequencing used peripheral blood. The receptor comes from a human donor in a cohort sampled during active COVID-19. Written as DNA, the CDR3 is TGTGCCAGCAGCCTGTCTGGGGCCAACGTCCTGACTTTC. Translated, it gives CASSLSGANVLTF.